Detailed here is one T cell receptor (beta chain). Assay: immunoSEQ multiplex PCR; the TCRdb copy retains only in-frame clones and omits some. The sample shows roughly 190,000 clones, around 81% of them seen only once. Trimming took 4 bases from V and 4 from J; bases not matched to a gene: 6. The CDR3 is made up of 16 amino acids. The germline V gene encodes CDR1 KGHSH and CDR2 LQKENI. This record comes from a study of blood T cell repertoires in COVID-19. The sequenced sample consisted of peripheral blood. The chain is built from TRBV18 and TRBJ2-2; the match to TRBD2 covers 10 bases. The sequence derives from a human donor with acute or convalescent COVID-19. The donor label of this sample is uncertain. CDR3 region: CASSLVAGGLTGELFF. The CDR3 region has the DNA TGTGCCAGCTCACTTGTAGCGGGAGGCCTCACCGGGGAGCTGTTTTTT.